These 15 T cell receptor beta chains originate from one sample sequenced in a study of molecular identifiers for immune sequencing clone quantification. One entry per CDR3 protein results from TCRdb running MiXCR on the PCR reads. The sample holds roughly 10,000 distinct CDR3 sequences, roughly 20% seen once. The sequenced sample was naive CD8+ T cells from blood, with Jurkat cell RNA spiked in. Indicated subset: FACS-sorted CD8+CD4-CCR7+CD45RA+ naive T cells. These receptor sequences come from a human donor in good health. Some libraries in this study had Jurkat cell RNA spiked in.

About this clonotype: A much larger clone lies one base from this, so it may be a read error. The J gene is TRBJ2-7, the V gene TRBV4-3; D uncertain. Deletions cut 3 bases from V and 3 bases from J, with 15 bases between. CDR1 LGHNA and CDR2 YSLEER come from the germline V gene. The CDR3 consists of 15 residues. The CDR3 loop is CASSHDLTAHYEQYF. For the CDR3, the DNA is TGCGCCAGCAGCCACGACCTCACAGCTCACTACGAGCAGTACTTC.

The CDR3 bases are TGCAGCGTGCGTGGGCGGGGGTCCTACGAGCAGTACTTC. This encodes CSVRGRGSYEQYF. The J gene is TRBJ2-7, the V gene TRBV29-1; 7 bases fit TRBD2. CDR3 length: 13 residues. Germline trimming cut 6 bases from V and 1 base from J; bases unmatched to any gene: 6. Germline values: CDR1 SQVTM, CDR2 ANQGSEA.

This clonotype was picked up many times. The J gene is TRBJ1-2, the V gene TRBV12-3 or TRBV12-4; 10 bases map to TRBD1. CDR3 length equals 14 residues. Losses at the gene ends were 6 bases for V and 8 bases for J; bases not matched to a gene: 9. CDR3 coding DNA: TGTGCCAGCAGCCCGTCGAGGACAGGGGGAGGCTACACCTTC. Translation gives CASSPSRTGGGYTF.

The sample holds a few counts of this clonotype. This chain links TRBV29-1 with TRBJ2-1, with no clear D. This CDR3 contains 12 residues. Per germline, CDR1 SQVTM and CDR2 ANQGSEA. With 2 bases removed from V and 6 bases from J, the gap between germline ends came to 8 bases. The CDR3 nucleotides are TGCAGCGTTGAACTGGGGTTCAATGAGCAGTTCTTC. This codes for CSVELGFNEQFF.

In regard to this clonotype: It is likely a read error, because the conserved phenylalanine at the end of the CDR3 is missing. The CDR3 DNA follows: TGCGCCAGCAGCCAAGCTAATTGGGTCCTCGGACAGGGTGGTTATGGCTACACCCTC. Translation: CASSQANWVLGQGGYGYTL. The chain carries TRBV4-1 and TRBJ1-2; 8 nucleotides match TRBD1. The CDR3 consists of 19 residues. J lost 5 bases, V lost 1 base, and 18 bases had no gene match. Looked up from germline, CDR1 is MGHRA and CDR2 is YSYEKL.

Regarding this clonotype: One end of the junction varies from germline; a read error may be responsible. V is TRBV6-5 and J is TRBJ1-1; D ambiguous. The CDR3 consists of 16 residues. Germline V gene lookup returns CDR1 MNHEY and CDR2 SVGAGI. Here the CDR3 reads CASRPFSSRPNTEAFF. CDR3 DNA: TGTGCCAGCCGCCCCTTTTCCAGCCGCCCGAACACTGAAGCCTTCTTT.

This clonotype is medium-sized. V usage is TRBV20-1 and J usage is TRBJ2-7, with 8 bases matching TRBD1. V trimming: 0 bases; J trimming: 2 bases; junction bases outside the gene matches: 6. The CDR3 runs 15 residues. Germline V gene lookup returns CDR1 DFQATT and CDR2 SNEGSKA (reference sequence). CDR3 region: CSARERTGTPYEQYF. In DNA, the CDR3 is TGCAGTGCTAGAGAAAGGACAGGGACGCCCTACGAGCAGTACTTC.

With regard to this clonotype: A much larger clone lies a single base off, so this may be a read error. V and J are TRBV7-9 and TRBJ2-7; D perhaps matches TRBD1 (5 bases). Germline V lookup: CDR1 SEHNR, CDR2 FQNEAQ (reference sequence). The CDR3 length is 15 residues. V was cut by 5 bases and J by 2 bases, with 16 bases left in between. The CDR3 DNA sequence: TGTGCCAGCAGCCTAGGCAGGGATACTCCCTACGAGCAGTACTTC. Encoded protein: CASSLGRDTPYEQYF.

This clonotype is categorized as medium-sized. The chain employs TRBV7-2 and TRBJ2-7; 7 bases align to TRBD1. The CDR3 runs 15 residues. CDR1 and CDR2 from the germline V gene are SGHTA and FQGNSA. The J segment lost 0 bases and the V segment lost 5 bases, leaving 7 bases of the junction unmatched. This CDR3 is CASSDRDSFSYEQYF. CDR3 in DNA: TGTGCCAGCAGCGACCGGGACAGCTTCTCCTACGAGCAGTACTTC.

On this clonotype itself: A much larger clonotype is one base distant, so this may be a read error. V gene TRBV19 combines with J gene TRBJ2-5, with 8 bases fitting TRBD1. Germline assignment: CDR1 LNHDA and CDR2 SQIVND (reference sequence). This CDR3 spans 15 amino acids. As DNA, the CDR3 is TGTGCCAGTAGTATCGGACAGGGCGGACAAGAGCCCCAGTACTTC. Translation gives CASSIGQGGQEPQYF.

This clonotype was detected a few times. The chain has TRBV3-1 and TRBJ2-7; a possible D gene is TRBD1 (6 bases). Germline CDR1 is LGHDT and CDR2 is YNNKEL (reference sequence). V was clipped by 5 bases and J by 5 bases, with 22 bases between them. The length of the CDR3 is 16 residues. The CDR3, as DNA: TGTGCCAGCAGCACCCACCTGACAGGTTTAGACAACGAGCAGTACTTC. Its protein is CASSTHLTGLDNEQYF.

Comment on this clonotype: Likely a read error: the CDR3 ends without its conserved phenylalanine or tryptophan. The DNA is omitted, as the CDR3 cannot be located on it reliably, and the CDR3 follows TCRdb's listing. V usage is TRBV4-1 and J usage is TRBJ2-1; TRBD2, the table's D call, was not compared with the DNA. The CDR3 totals 15 residues, both ends included. The germline gives CDR1 MGHRA, CDR2 YSYEKL. CDR3 sequence: CASSQGAGTSHEQIY.

By sample share, this clonotype is medium-sized. The V call is TRBV13, the J call TRBJ1-1; 8 nucleotides align to TRBD1. This CDR3 is built from 14 residues. J gave up 2 bases and V 6 bases, and 5 bases lay outside the gene matches. The germline V gene encodes CDR1 PRHDT and CDR2 FYEKMQ (reference sequence). The CDR3 spells CASSWGQANTEAFF. The CDR3 coding sequence is TGTGCCAGCAGTTGGGGACAGGCTAACACTGAAGCTTTCTTT. Full variable domain (rest looked up from reference TRBV13 and TRBJ1-1): AAGVIQSPRHLIKEKRETATLKCYPIPRHDTVYWYQQGPGQDPQFLISFYEKMQSDKGSIPDRFSAQQFSDYHSELNMSSLELGDSALYFCASSWGQANTEAFFGQGTRLTVV.

Relative to its sample, this clonotype is medium-sized. The V gene is TRBV30, the J gene TRBJ2-7; D may be TRBD1 (6 bases). The V gene lost 2 bases and the J gene lost 2 bases, with 16 bases spanning the gap. CDR1 is GTSNPN and CDR2 is SVGIG in the germline V gene (reference sequence). The CDR3 covers 15 residues. The CDR3 protein is CAWSFTTGHAYEQYF. The CDR3 region has the DNA TGTGCCTGGAGTTTTACGACAGGACATGCCTACGAGCAGTACTTC.

There are many counts of this clonotype. The chain joins TRBV11-2 to TRBJ1-1; possible D gene TRBD1, 6 bases. The CDR3 spans 11 residues. V gave up 5 bases and J gave up 12 bases, with 13 bases separating them. Germline CDR1 is SGHAT and CDR2 is FQNNGV. The CDR3 protein is CASSQTGWTFF. The CDR3 region has the DNA TGTGCCAGCAGCCAGACAGGCTGGACTTTCTTT.